Given below is one T cell receptor (beta chain) in context. What this receptor recognizes is not known. Nothing much larger sits one base from this clone, and base qualities are not available. The data derive from a study of blood T cell repertoires in COVID-19 (dated by TCRdb to about 2020). In the study overall: The collaborator samples originated in the United States, Italy and Spain and spanned the acute and convalescent phases of COVID-19. A freely available public database, intended as a resource for researchers studying the immune response to SARS-CoV-2, is where the repertoires were released. The material from the prospective study consisted of cDNA or gDNA derived from T cells, B-cell-depleted T cells, or PBMCs. Where HLA class I and class II types were available, the types were taken from metadata supplied by the sample provider, not from assay-based typing. Subjects who had been exposed to COVID-19, were actively infected with it, or had recovered from it provided the deeply sampled blood TCRbeta repertoires that made up the dataset. Sample metadata almost always included a de-identified subject ID, COVID-19 status, age in years and sex. The samples were drawn from two sources: the first 160 participants of the ongoing ImmuneRACE study, and 950 to 1,500 subjects contributed by 6 global collaborators. General findings and caveats noted by the study authors: The quantity of clinical and demographic metadata differed by source and by participant and was supplied without curation.

Participants in the prospective study were aged roughly 18 to 100 years, lived in 20 to 25 United States geographic areas, and enrolled through a virtual design. In the prospective study, participants were assigned to cohorts based on the clinical history participants reported in a screening survey and a study questionnaire. Each participant in the prospective study had whole blood, serum and a nasopharyngeal or oropharyngeal swab collected by mobile phlebotomists. Prospective study participants could optionally give additional blood draws and questionnaires over an approximately 2-month period. Prospective study blood samples were shipped either frozen or at room temperature before DNA extraction. The immunoSEQ Assay, a bias-controlled multiplex PCR, was used to amplify TCRbeta CDR3 regions from genomic DNA. Regarding the original processing steps: Within the assay, amplification of reference gene primers was used to estimate how many nucleated cells each sample contained. To quantify the absolute abundance of each unique TCRbeta CDR3 rearrangement, sequence reads were collapsed and filtered. For each sample, productive Simpson clonality was calculated as the square root of Simpson's diversity index over productive rearrangements. The table comes from immuneACCESS by way of TCRdb, which keeps in-frame sequences with V and J called. Part of the clones is missing from these tables; in studies checked, under half for an unresolved V gene and the rest for unknown reasons. V and J calls and clone size are given by that table; D and trimming were obtained from the DNA. This sample gives about 230,000 clones in total; roughly 90% of them show up just once. The ten top clones hold around 4% of the sample.

Its CDR3 holds 14 amino acids, cysteine through phenylalanine. The read is trimmed to its CDR3 DNA, 42 bases read in frame from base 1. Sequences LNHDA (CDR1) and SQIVND (CDR2) are obtained from the germline V gene (reference sequence). V gives up 6 bases and J gives up 2 bases, and the segment between their germline ends measures 13 bases. The sample was PBMCs or T cells enriched from blood (not recorded which). This receptor was obtained from a woman aged 25 to 39 with acute COVID-19. The V and J segments used are TRBV19 and TRBJ1-2, with TRBD1 tentatively as D gene (6 bases match). The CDR3 has the sequence CASSRPDSNYGYTF. The sequence in DNA is TGTGCCAGTAGCCGACCGGACAGCAACTATGGCTACACCTTC.